This T cell receptor (beta chain) originates from a study of T-cell reconstitution after alpha-beta-depleted transplantation in children. It was with unique molecular identifiers that the TCRbeta library was prepared. TCRdb recomputed calls from the PCR reads with MiXCR, one row per CDR3 protein. The sample shows fewer than 550,000 distinct CDR3 sequences, under 13% of them seen only once. V lost 7 bases and J 2 bases, leaving 7 bases between the germline ends. The CDR3 is 12 residues long. The germline CDR1 and CDR2 sequences are KGHDR and SFDVKD. The receptor was derived from a human donor who donated a stem cell graft to a child with acute myeloid leukemia. The sequenced sample was PBMCs from the stem cell graft donor, obtained from the stem cell graft. This sequence joins TRBV24-1 and TRBJ1-2; no clear D gene. CDR3 sequence (DNA): TGTGCCACCAGCAACGGGAACTATGGCTACACCTTC. It translates to CATSNGNYGYTF.